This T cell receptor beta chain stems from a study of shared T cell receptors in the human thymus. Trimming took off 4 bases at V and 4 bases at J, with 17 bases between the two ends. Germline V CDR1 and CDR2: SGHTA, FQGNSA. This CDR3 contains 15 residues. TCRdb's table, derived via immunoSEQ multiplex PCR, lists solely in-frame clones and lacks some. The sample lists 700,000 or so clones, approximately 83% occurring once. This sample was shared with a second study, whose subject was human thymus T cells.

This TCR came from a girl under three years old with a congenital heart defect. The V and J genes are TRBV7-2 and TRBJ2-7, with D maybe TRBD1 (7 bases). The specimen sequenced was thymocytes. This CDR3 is CASSYTGAGGYEQYF. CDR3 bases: TGTGCCAGCAGCTACACAGGGGCTGGGGGGTACGAGCAGTACTTC.